The 9 T cell receptor beta chains listed next were all sequenced from one sample in a study of CD8+CD57+ T cells in acquired aplastic anemia. TCR beta VDJ and CDR3 profiles were obtained from a genomic DNA template. TCRdb re-derived calls from the reads in MiXCR, one entry per CDR3 protein. The sample includes about 110,000 distinct CDR3 sequences, around 50% of them seen just once. The sample was sorted CD4+, CD8+, or CD8+CD57+ T cells (not recorded which) from PBMCs. The receptors derive from a human donor in good health, serving as a control.

The chain combines TRBV9 with TRBJ1-1; 7 bases agree with TRBD1. Germline V gene data show CDR1 as SGDLS and CDR2 as YYNGEE. The J segment lost 4 bases and the V segment lost 4 bases, leaving 10 bases of the junction unmatched. There are 15 residues in the CDR3. In DNA, the CDR3 is TGTGCCAGCAGCCTAGTGACAGGGTTGGGCACTGAAGCTTTCTTT. Translated: CASSLVTGLGTEAFF.

V and J are TRBV19 and TRBJ2-3; 14 bases fit TRBD2. V shed 6 bases and J 2 bases; nucleotides not matched to a gene: 1. The CDR3 consists of 15 residues. Germline values: CDR1 LNHDA, CDR2 SQIVND (reference sequence). CDR3 DNA sequence: TGTGCCAGTAGGGGACTAGCGGGGGACACAGATACGCAGTATTTT. Residues: CASRGLAGDTDTQYF.

The chain has TRBV10-3 and TRBJ2-1, with TRBD2 matching 8 bases. The germline V gene has CDR1 ENHRY and CDR2 SYGVKD. The ends lost 10 bases at V and 6 bases at J; junction bases unmatched: 5. This CDR3 has 12 residues. CDR3 residues: CATGGALNEQFF. The CDR3 bases are TGTGCCACCGGGGGGGCCCTCAATGAGCAGTTCTTC.

The V gene is TRBV9, the J gene TRBJ2-5; 10 bases map to TRBD1. CDR1 is SGDLS, CDR2 YYNGEE, per germline. The CDR3 totals 15 residues. V was clipped by 4 bases and J by 5 bases; unmatched bases: 8. CDR3 protein: CASSTRQGALETQYF. CDR3 DNA: TGTGCCAGCAGCACGCGACAGGGGGCGTTGGAGACCCAGTACTTC.

There are a few counts of this clonotype. The chain combines TRBV7-9 with TRBJ1-6; 9 positions match TRBD1. Germline loops: CDR1 SEHNR, CDR2 FQNEAQ (reference sequence). The CDR3 length is 15 residues. After removal of 3 bases from V and 10 bases from J, the junction contained 7 bases not matched to a gene. CDR3 region: CASSLLGQGDSPLHF. The CDR3 DNA reads as TGTGCCAGCAGCTTGTTGGGACAGGGCGACTCACCCCTCCACTTT.

The gene calls are TRBV15 and TRBJ1-1, with D unresolved. The CDR3 consists of 13 residues. Trimming took 8 bases from V and 1 from J, leaving 11 bases between them. The germline V gene encodes CDR1 LNHNV and CDR2 YYDKDF (reference sequence). The CDR3: CATSSWRNTEAFF. DNA for the CDR3: TGTGCCACCTCCTCGTGGAGGAACACTGAAGCTTTCTTT.

The chain recombines TRBV20-1 with TRBJ2-3; D possibly corresponds to TRBD1 (6 bases). Germline V gives CDR1 DFQATT, CDR2 SNEGSKA (reference sequence). V lost 6 bases to trimming and J lost 2 bases, with 15 bases between them. There are 14 residues in the CDR3. CDR3 amino acids: CSAAPDSLTDTQYF. The CDR3 nucleotides read TGCAGTGCCGCTCCGGACAGCCTCACAGATACGCAGTATTTT.

With respect to this clonotype: It is likely a read error, because the conserved phenylalanine at the end of the CDR3 is missing. The genes are TRBV9 and TRBJ2-7; no clear D gene. V lost 1 base and J 3 bases, leaving 8 bases between the germline ends. The CDR3 extends over 13 amino acids. CDR1 and CDR2 (germline): SGDLS, YYNGEE. CDR3 region: CASSVRVGYEQYS. The CDR3 coding sequence is TGTGCCAGCAGCGTAAGGGTTGGCTACGAGCAGTACTCC.

The sample holds many counts of this clonotype. A much larger clone differs by one base, so this may be a read error. The chain joins TRBV13 to TRBJ1-1; 10 bases match TRBD1. Unmatched junction bases numbered 1, after V lost 8 bases and J lost 4 bases. This CDR3 comprises 12 residues. Germline CDR1 PRHDT, CDR2 FYEKMQ (reference sequence). CDR3 region: CASRTGGTEAFF. CDR3 nucleotide sequence: TGTGCCAGCCGGACAGGGGGCACTGAAGCTTTCTTT.